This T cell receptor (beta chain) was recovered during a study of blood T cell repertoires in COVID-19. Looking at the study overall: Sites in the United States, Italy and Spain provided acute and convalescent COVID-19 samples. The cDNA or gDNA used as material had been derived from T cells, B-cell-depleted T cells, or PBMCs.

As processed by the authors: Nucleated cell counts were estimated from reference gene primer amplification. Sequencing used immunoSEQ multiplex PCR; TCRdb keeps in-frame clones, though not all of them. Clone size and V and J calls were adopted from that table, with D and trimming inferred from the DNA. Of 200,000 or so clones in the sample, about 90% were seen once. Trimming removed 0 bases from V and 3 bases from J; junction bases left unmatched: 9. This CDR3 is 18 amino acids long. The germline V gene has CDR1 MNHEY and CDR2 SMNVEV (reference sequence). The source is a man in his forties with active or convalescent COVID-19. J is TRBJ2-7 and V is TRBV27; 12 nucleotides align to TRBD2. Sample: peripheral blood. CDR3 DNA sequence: TGTGCCAGCAGTTTATCCACCCAAACTAGCGGGGGGATCTACGAGCAGTACTTC. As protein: CASSLSTQTSGGIYEQYF.